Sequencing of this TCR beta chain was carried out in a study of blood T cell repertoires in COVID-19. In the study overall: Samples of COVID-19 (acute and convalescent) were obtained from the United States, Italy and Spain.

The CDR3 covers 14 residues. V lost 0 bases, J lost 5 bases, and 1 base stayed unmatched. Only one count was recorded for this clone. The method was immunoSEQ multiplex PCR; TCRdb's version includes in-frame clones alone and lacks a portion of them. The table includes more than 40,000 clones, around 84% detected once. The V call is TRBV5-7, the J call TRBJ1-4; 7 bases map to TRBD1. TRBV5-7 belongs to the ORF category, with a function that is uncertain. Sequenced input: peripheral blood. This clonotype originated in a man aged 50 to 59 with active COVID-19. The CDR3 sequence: CASSLGDSNEKLFF. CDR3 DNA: TGTGCCAGCAGCTTGGGGGACAGCAATGAAAAACTGTTTTTT.